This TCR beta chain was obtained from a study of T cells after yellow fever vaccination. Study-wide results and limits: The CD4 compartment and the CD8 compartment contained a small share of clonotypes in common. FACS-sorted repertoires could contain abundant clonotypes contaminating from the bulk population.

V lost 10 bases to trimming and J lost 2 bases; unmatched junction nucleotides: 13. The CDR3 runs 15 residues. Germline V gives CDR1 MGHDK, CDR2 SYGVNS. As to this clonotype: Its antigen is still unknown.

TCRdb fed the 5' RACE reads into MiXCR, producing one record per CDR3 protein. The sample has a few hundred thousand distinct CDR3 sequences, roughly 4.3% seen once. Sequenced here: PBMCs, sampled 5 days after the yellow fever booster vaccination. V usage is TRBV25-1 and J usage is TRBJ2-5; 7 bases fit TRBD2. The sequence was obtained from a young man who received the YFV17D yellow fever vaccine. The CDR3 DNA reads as TGTGCCACCCGAAGGGGCGGGGGACGACAAGAGACCCAGTACTTC. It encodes CATRRGGGRQETQYF.